The entry below describes one T cell receptor beta chain. Its target is unknown. Germline assignment: CDR1 GTSNPN and CDR2 SVGIG (reference sequence). The ends were cut back, 0 bases at V and 4 bases at J, with 5 bases in the middle. This CDR3 is 12 amino acids long. The sequencing template was cDNA reverse transcribed from extracted RNA. Assay: immunoSEQ multiplex PCR; the TCRdb copy retains only in-frame clones and omits some. The table shows about 270,000 clones, with about three fifths occurring only once. This sample stems from a study of CD8+ T cells in alopecia areata. Study-level findings and limits: Throughout tofacitinib, many expanded lesional clones continued to persist in scalp and blood.

Treatment in this sample: oral pan-JAK inhibitor, 5-10 mg twice daily. The investigators collected lesional scalp punch biopsies and peripheral blood from alopecia areata patients. This material consisted of CD4+ T cells sorted from blood, taken between weeks 51 and 54, from a patient treated with tofacitinib. This clonotype was obtained from a human donor with alopecia areata. The chain recombines TRBV30 with TRBJ2-3; D ambiguous. CDR3 nucleotides: TGTGCCTGGAGTGTCACAGCAGATACGCAGTATTTT. This translates into CAWSVTADTQYF.